This record covers a single T cell receptor beta chain. These data are taken from a study of blood T cell repertoires in COVID-19. Study summary: Both acute and convalescent COVID-19 samples were obtained from the United States, Italy and Spain. T cells, B-cell-depleted T cells, or PBMCs supplied cDNA or gDNA.

Authors' methods: Quantification of nucleated cells was approximated via reference gene primer amplification. The data were produced by immunoSEQ multiplex PCR, yet TCRdb's version contains in-frame clones alone and is incomplete. The DNA was the basis for D and trimming; V, J and clone size are from that table. The sample has 200,000 to 300,000 clones; roughly 82% are singletons. The length of the CDR3 is 11 residues. Per the germline V gene, CDR1 is MNHNY and CDR2 is SVGAGI (reference sequence). The junction had 8 bases not matched to a gene; V was cut back by 8 bases and J by 12 bases. Specimen: peripheral blood. This clonotype originated in a woman in her 70s with acute or convalescent COVID-19. The V gene is TRBV6-6, the J gene TRBJ1-1; 8 bases agree with TRBD1. The CDR3 loop is CASFTRGQTFF. CDR3 coding DNA: TGTGCCAGCTTTACCAGGGGGCAAACTTTCTTT.